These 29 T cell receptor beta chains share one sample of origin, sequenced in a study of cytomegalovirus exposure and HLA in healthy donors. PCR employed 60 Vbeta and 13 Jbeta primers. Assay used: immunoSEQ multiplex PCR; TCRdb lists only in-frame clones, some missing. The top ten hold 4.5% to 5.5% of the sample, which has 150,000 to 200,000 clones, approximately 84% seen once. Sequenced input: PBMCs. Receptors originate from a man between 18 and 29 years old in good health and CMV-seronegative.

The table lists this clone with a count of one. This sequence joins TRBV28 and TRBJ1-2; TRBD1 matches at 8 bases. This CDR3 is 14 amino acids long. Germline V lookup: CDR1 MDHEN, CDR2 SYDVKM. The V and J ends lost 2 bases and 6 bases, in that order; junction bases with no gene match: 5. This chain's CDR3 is CASSLEQGGNGYTF. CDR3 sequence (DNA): TGTGCCAGCAGTTTAGAACAGGGGGGGAATGGCTACACCTTC.

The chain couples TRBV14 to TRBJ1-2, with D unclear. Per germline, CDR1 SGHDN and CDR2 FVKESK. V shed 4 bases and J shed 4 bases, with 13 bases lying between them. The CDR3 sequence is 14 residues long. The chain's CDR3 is CASSPRMGSYGYTF. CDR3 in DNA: TGTGCCAGCAGCCCGCGAATGGGGAGCTATGGCTACACCTTC.

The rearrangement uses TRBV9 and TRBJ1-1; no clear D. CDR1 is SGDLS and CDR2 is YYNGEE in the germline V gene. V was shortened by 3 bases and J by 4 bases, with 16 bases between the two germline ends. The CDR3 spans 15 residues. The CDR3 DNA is TGTGCCAGCAGCGCGGAGGGAAGGGTGGGCACTGAAGCTTTCTTT. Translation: CASSAEGRVGTEAFF.

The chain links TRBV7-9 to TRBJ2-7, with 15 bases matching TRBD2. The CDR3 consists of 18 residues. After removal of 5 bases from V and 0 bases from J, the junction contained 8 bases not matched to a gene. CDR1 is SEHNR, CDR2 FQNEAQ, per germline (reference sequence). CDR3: CASSPPGLAGGSSYEQYF. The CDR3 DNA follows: TGTGCCAGCAGCCCCCCGGGACTAGCGGGGGGTAGCTCCTACGAGCAGTACTTC.

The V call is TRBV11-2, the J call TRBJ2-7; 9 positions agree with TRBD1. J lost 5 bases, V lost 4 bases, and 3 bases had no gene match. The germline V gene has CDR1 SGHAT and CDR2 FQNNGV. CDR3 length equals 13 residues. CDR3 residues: CASSSRTGDEQYF. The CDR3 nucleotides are TGTGCCAGCAGCTCCAGGACAGGGGACGAGCAGTACTTC. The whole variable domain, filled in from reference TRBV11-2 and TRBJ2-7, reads EAGVAQSPRYKIIEKRQSVAFWCNPISGHATLYWYQQILGQGPKLLIQFQNNGVVDDSQLPKDRFSAERLKGVDSTLKIQPAKLEDSAVYLCASSSRTGDEQYFGPGTRLTVT.

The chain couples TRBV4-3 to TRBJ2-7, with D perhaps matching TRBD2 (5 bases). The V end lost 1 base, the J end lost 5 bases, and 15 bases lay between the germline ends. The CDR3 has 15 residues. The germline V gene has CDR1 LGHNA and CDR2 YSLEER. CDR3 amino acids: CASSQGVRGQHEQYF. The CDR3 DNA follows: TGCGCCAGCAGCCAAGGGGTTCGAGGGCAACACGAGCAGTACTTC.

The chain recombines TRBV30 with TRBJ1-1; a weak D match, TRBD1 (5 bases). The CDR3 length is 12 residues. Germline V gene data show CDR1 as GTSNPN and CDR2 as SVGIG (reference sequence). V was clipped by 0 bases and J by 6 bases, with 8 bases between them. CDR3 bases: TGTGCCTGGAGTGTAGGACACCCTGAAGCTTTCTTT. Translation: CAWSVGHPEAFF.

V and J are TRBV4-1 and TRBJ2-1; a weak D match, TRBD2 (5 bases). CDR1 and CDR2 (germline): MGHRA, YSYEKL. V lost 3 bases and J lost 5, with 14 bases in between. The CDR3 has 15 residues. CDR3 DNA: TGCGCCAGCAGCCAGGGTATACTAGGGAACAATGAGCAGTTCTTC. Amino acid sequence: CASSQGILGNNEQFF.

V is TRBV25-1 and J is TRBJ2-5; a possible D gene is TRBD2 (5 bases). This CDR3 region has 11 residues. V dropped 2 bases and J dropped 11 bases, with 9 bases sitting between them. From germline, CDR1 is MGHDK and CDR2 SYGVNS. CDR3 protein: CASSERGEQYF. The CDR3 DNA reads TGTGCCAGCAGTGAACGTGGGGAGCAGTACTTC. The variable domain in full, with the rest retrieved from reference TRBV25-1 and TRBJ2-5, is EADIYQTPRYLVIGTGKKITLECSQTMGHDKMYWYQQDPGMELHLIHYSYGVNSTEKGDLSSESTVSRIRTEHFPLTLESARPSHTSQYLCASSERGEQYFGPGTRLLVL.

For the CDR3, the DNA is TGCGCCAGCAGCCTTACAGGGGCAGCTGGTGAAAAACTGTTTTTT. It is translated as CASSLTGAAGEKLFF. This chain uses TRBV5-1 with TRBJ1-4, with 7 bases lining up with TRBD1. CDR1 and CDR2 (germline): SGHRS, YFSETQ. The CDR3 has 15 residues. V gave up 4 bases and J gave up 7 bases; unmatched junction bases: 10.

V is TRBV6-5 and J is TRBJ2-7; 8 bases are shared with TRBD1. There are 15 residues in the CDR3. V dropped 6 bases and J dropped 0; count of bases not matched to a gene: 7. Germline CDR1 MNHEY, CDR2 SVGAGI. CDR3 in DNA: TGTGCCAGCAGCCCGACCGGGACAGGCTCCTACGAGCAGTACTTC. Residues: CASSPTGTGSYEQYF.

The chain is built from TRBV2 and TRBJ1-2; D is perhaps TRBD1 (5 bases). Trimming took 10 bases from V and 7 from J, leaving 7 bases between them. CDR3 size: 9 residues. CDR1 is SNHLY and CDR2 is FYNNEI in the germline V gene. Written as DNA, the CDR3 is TGTGCCACGGGGGGTGGCTACACCTTC. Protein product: CATGGGYTF.

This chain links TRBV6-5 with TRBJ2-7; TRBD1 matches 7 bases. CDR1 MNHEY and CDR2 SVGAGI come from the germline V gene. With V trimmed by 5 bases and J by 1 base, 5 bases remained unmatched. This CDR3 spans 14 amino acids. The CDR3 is CASSRDSRSYEQYF. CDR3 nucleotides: TGTGCCAGCAGTAGGGACAGCAGATCCTACGAGCAGTACTTC.

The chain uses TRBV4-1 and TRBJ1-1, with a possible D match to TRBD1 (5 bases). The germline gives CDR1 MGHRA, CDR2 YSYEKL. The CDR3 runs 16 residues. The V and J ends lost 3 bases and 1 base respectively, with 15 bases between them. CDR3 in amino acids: CASSHTPGMGNTEAFF. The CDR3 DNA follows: TGCGCCAGCAGCCACACCCCAGGGATGGGGAACACTGAAGCTTTCTTT.

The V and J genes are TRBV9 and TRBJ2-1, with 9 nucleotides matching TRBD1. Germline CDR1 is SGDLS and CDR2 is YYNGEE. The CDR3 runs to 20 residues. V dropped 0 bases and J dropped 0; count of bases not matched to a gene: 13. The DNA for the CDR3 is TGTGCCAGCAGCGTAGGGGGGGGACAGGGTTTTACGAGCTCCTACAATGAGCAGTTCTTC. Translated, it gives CASSVGGGQGFTSSYNEQFF.

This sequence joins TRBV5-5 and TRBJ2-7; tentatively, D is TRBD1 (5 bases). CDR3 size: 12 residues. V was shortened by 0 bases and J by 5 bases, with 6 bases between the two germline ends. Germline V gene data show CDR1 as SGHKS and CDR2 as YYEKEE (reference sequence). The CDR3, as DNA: TGTGCCAGCAGCTTGGTAGGGGACGAGCAGTACTTC. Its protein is CASSLVGDEQYF.

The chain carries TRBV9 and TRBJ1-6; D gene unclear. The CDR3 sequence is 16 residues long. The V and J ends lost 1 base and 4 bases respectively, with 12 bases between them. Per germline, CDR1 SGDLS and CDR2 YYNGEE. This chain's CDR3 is CASSVSAGRYNSPLHF. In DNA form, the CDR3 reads TGTGCCAGCAGCGTATCGGCAGGAAGATATAATTCACCCCTCCACTTT.

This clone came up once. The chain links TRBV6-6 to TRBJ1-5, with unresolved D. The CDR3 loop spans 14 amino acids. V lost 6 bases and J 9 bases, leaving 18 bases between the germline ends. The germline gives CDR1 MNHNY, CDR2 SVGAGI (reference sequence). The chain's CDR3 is CASSPSASELPQHF. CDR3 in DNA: TGTGCCAGCAGCCCCTCGGCAAGCGAACTGCCCCAGCATTTT.

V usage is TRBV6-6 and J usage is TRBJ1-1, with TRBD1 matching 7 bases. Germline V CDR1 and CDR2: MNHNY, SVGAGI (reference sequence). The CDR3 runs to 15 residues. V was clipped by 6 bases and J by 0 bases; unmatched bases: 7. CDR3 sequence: CASRLPGQLNTEAFF. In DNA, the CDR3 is TGTGCCAGCAGACTCCCGGGACAGTTGAACACTGAAGCTTTCTTT.

In nucleotides, the CDR3 is TGTGCCAGCAGGCCAGGGGGGAACACCGGGGAGCTGTTTTTT. Protein sequence: CASRPGGNTGELFF. The chain has TRBV7-6 and TRBJ2-2, with 7 bases identical to TRBD1. The V gene's germline CDR1 is SGHVS and CDR2 FNYEAQ. V dropped 6 bases and J dropped 1; count of bases not matched to a gene: 2. CDR3 length equals 14 residues.

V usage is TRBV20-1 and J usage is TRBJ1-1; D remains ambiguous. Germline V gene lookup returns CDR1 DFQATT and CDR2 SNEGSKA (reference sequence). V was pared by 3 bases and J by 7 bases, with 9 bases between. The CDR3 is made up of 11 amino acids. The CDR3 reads CSASLRVEAFF. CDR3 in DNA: TGCAGTGCTAGTCTTCGTGTTGAAGCTTTCTTT.

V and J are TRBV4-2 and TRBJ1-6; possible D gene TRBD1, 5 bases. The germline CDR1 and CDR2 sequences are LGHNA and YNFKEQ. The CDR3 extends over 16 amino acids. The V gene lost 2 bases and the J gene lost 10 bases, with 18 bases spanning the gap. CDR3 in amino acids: CASSQSSWGGDSPLHF. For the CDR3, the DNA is TGTGCCAGCAGCCAATCCTCGTGGGGGGGGGACTCACCCCTCCACTTT.

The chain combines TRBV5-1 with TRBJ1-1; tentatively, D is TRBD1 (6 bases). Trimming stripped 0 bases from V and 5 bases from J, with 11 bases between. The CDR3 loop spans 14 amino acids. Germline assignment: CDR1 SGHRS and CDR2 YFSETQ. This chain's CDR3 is CASSLAGGRTEAFF. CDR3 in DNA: TGCGCCAGCAGCTTGGCCGGGGGGCGGACTGAAGCTTTCTTT.

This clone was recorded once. The CDR3 sequence is CASSATRSSYNEQFF. CDR3 coding DNA: TGTGCCAGCAGCGCAACTAGGAGTTCCTACAATGAGCAGTTCTTC. The chain has TRBV6-1 and TRBJ2-1; D perhaps matches TRBD2 (5 bases). The CDR3 extends over 15 amino acids. V dropped 6 bases and J dropped 1 base, with 13 bases sitting between them. Germline-derived CDR1 and CDR2 are MNHNS and SASEGT.

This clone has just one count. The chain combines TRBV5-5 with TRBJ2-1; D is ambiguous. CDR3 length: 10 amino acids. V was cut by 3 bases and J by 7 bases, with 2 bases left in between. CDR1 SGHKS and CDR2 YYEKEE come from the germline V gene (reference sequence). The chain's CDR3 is CASSSNEQFF. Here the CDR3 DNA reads TGTGCCAGCAGCTCAAATGAGCAGTTCTTC.

The CDR3 coding sequence is TGTGCCAGCAGTTTAGGCCAGGTCACGGACGAGCAGTACTTC. Protein: CASSLGQVTDEQYF. The V gene is TRBV28, the J gene TRBJ2-7, with D unresolved. Trimming removed 2 bases from V and 5 bases from J, with 13 bases in between. The CDR3 extends over 14 amino acids. Germline V lookup: CDR1 MDHEN, CDR2 SYDVKM. Full variable domain (remainder filled in from reference TRBV28 and TRBJ2-7): DVKVTQSSRYLVKRTGEKVFLECVQDMDHENMFWYRQDPGLGLRLIYFSYDVKMKEKGDIPEGYSVSREKKERFSLILESASTNQTSMYLCASSLGQVTDEQYFGPGTRLTVT.

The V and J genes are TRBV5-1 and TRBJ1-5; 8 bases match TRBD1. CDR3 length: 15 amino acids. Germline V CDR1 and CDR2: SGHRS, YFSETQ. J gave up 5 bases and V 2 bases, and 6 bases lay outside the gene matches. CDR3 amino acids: CASSLSGQDYQPQHF. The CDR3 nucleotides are TGCGCCAGCAGCTTATCGGGACAGGACTATCAGCCCCAGCATTTT.

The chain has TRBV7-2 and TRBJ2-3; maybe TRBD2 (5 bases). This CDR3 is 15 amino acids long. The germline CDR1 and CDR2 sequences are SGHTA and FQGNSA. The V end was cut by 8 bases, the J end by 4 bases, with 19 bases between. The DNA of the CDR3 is TGTGCCAGCGGCTCCCGGGCGGGCTCCCCAGATACGCAGTATTTT. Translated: CASGSRAGSPDTQYF.

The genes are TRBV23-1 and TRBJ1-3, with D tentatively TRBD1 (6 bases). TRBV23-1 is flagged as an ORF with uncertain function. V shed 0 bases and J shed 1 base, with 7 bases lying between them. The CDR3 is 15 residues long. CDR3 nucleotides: TGCGCCAGCAGTCAATCCGGGACATCTGGAAACACCATATATTTT. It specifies CASSQSGTSGNTIYF.